This T cell receptor (beta chain) was found in a study of blood T cell repertoires in COVID-19. The table came from immunoSEQ multiplex PCR; TCRdb's copy has only in-frame clones and leaves some out. In the table there are over 200,000 clones, roughly 87% of which are singletons. Germline V CDR1 and CDR2: LNHNV, YYDKDF (reference sequence). The V gene lost 3 bases and the J gene lost 2 bases, with 14 bases spanning the gap. The CDR3 totals 16 residues. The TCR sequence derives from a man aged 40-50 years with active or convalescent COVID-19. The sequenced sample was peripheral blood. This chain joins TRBV15 and TRBJ1-5; no clear D. CDR3 nucleotide sequence: TGTGCCACCAGCAGTGTGGCCGAGGGTGGCAATCAGCCCCAGCATTTT. Translated: CATSSVAEGGNQPQHF.